This T cell receptor (beta chain) was observed in a study of preoperative IRX-2 immunotherapy in early breast cancer. This clone was counted a few times. Some clones are missing from TCRdb's copy, which holds only in-frame ones; the method was immunoSEQ multiplex PCR. Of some 22,000 clones in the sample, roughly 95% were seen once. Indicated treatment: preoperative locoregional IRX-2 cytokine immunotherapy. Samples came from a phase Ib trial of preoperative locoregional IRX-2 cytokine immunotherapy. Germline V gene sequence: CDR1 MNHEY, CDR2 SVGAGI. CDR3 length: 13 residues. Trimming at V came to 8 bases and at J to 0 bases, leaving 2 bases not matched to a gene.

The sequencing here drew on tumor tissue, taken after IRX-2 immunotherapy. The rearrangement joins TRBV6-5 to TRBJ1-2; 8 nucleotides match TRBD1. This TCR derives from a human donor with breast cancer. CDR3 nucleotide sequence: TGTGCCAGCGCGACAGGGGCTAACTATGGCTACACCTTC. Protein: CASATGANYGYTF.